These 18 T cell receptor beta chains were sequenced from one sample in a study of blood T cell repertoires in COVID-19. Only in-frame clones appear in the TCRdb table, and some are missing; sequencing was by immunoSEQ multiplex PCR. The table has about 260,000 clones, roughly four fifths seen once. Source material: peripheral blood. These receptors all come from an elderly woman with acute or convalescent COVID-19.

This clone was found once. The J gene is TRBJ1-2, the V gene TRBV6-5; D remains ambiguous. CDR1 MNHEY and CDR2 SVGAGI come from the germline V gene. V was trimmed by 6 bases and J by 4 bases, leaving 9 bases between them. The CDR3 is 12 amino acids. The CDR3 reads CASSLYGYGYTF. The DNA of the CDR3 is TGTGCCAGCAGCCTATATGGCTATGGCTACACCTTC.

The rearrangement links TRBV19 to TRBJ1-2; tentative D call: TRBD1 (5 bases). CDR1 and CDR2 (germline): LNHDA, SQIVND (reference sequence). The CDR3 consists of 15 residues. Trimming stripped 2 bases from V and 2 bases from J, with 12 bases between. CDR3 sequence reads: CASSIRRGENYGYTF. The CDR3 DNA sequence: TGTGCCAGTAGTATAAGGAGGGGCGAGAACTATGGCTACACCTTC.

This rearrangement joins TRBV28 to TRBJ2-1, with 11 nucleotides matching TRBD2. This CDR3 has 15 amino acids. CDR1 is MDHEN, CDR2 SYDVKM, per germline. The V segment lost 6 bases and the J segment 5 bases; nucleotides outside the gene matches: 6. The CDR3: CASRGLAGGNNEQFF. The CDR3 nucleotides are TGTGCCAGCAGAGGTCTAGCGGGGGGAAACAATGAGCAGTTCTTC.

A single count supports this clone. This chain connects TRBV5-1 to TRBJ1-1; TRBD1 matches at 8 bases. J lost 3 bases, V lost 0 bases, and 4 bases had no gene match. Per the germline V gene, CDR1 is SGHRS and CDR2 is YFSETQ. The CDR3 is made up of 15 amino acids. CDR3 residues: CASSLGRGLDTEAFF. CDR3 DNA: TGCGCCAGCAGCTTGGGCAGGGGGCTTGACACTGAAGCTTTCTTT.

This clone was seen only a few times. The chain carries TRBV28 and TRBJ1-2; perhaps TRBD1 as D (5 bases). Germline V CDR1 and CDR2: MDHEN, SYDVKM. This CDR3 spans 14 amino acids. V was pared by 10 bases and J by 6 bases, with 21 bases between. CDR3 loop: CATPGGGARDGYTF. The DNA of the CDR3 is TGTGCCACCCCCGGGGGAGGGGCGCGGGATGGCTACACCTTC.

The chain links TRBV7-2 to TRBJ1-2; unclear D gene. V lost 0 bases and J lost 2, with 10 bases in between. This CDR3 has 15 amino acids. Germline-derived CDR1 and CDR2 are SGHTA and FQGNSA. CDR3 bases: TGTGCCAGCAGCTTAGCGTCTGAACAGAACTATGGCTACACCTTC. This gives the protein CASSLASEQNYGYTF.

The rearrangement joins TRBV7-2 to TRBJ2-1, with D possibly matching TRBD2 (6 bases). The CDR3 is made up of 16 amino acids. Germline assignment: CDR1 SGHTA and CDR2 FQGNSA. The V and J ends lost 1 base and 8 bases respectively, with 18 bases between them. The CDR3 region is CASSLELAGMGDEQFF. CDR3 nucleotides: TGTGCCAGCAGCTTAGAGCTTGCGGGAATGGGCGATGAGCAGTTCTTC.

The CDR3, as DNA: TGTGCCAGCAGCTTGGTTTCGACTAGTGCTAGCACAGATACGCAGTATTTT. This sequence encodes CASSLVSTSASTDTQYF. The J gene is TRBJ2-3, the V gene TRBV5-6; weak D call: TRBD2 (6 bases). Trimming cost V 0 bases and J 0 bases, with 14 bases left between them. The CDR3 consists of 17 residues. Germline lookup yields CDR1 SGHDT and CDR2 YYEEEE.

This clone showed up just once. The CDR3 is CASSLLGLAGVSEQFF. The CDR3, as DNA: TGTGCCAGCAGCTTACTGGGCCTAGCGGGAGTAAGTGAGCAGTTCTTC. The genes are TRBV7-3 and TRBJ2-1; 10 bases are shared with TRBD2. V was pared by 2 bases and J by 9 bases, with 10 bases of the junction left unmatched. Per the germline V gene, CDR1 is SGHTA and CDR2 is FQGTGA. The CDR3 sequence is 16 residues long.

The genes are TRBV28 and TRBJ1-5; D unresolved. This CDR3 is built from 11 residues. Trimming took off 5 bases at V and 5 bases at J, with 4 bases between the two ends. Germline V gives CDR1 MDHEN, CDR2 SYDVKM. The CDR3 protein is CASSTDQPQHF. The CDR3 coding sequence is TGTGCCAGCAGTACAGATCAGCCCCAGCATTTT. Full variable domain (outside the CDR3, taken from reference TRBV28 and TRBJ1-5): DVKVTQSSRYLVKRTGEKVFLECVQDMDHENMFWYRQDPGLGLRLIYFSYDVKMKEKGDIPEGYSVSREKKERFSLILESASTNQTSMYLCASSTDQPQHFGDGTRLSIL.

The chain recombines TRBV5-8 with TRBJ1-2, with D tentatively TRBD1 (6 bases). Germline CDR1 SGHTS, CDR2 YDEGEE. CDR3 size: 14 residues. Trimming took 0 bases from V and 4 from J, leaving 10 bases between them. CDR3 amino acids: CASSLDRAAYGYTF. CDR3 coding DNA: TGTGCCAGCAGCTTGGACAGGGCTGCCTATGGCTACACCTTC.

The chain has TRBV30 and TRBJ2-3, with 8 bases lining up with TRBD2. V was clipped by 5 bases and J by 4 bases; unmatched bases: 8. Germline V gives CDR1 GTSNPN, CDR2 SVGIG (reference sequence). The CDR3 sequence is 14 residues long. DNA of the CDR3: TGTGCCTGGGTTAGCGGGGCTGGGTCAGATACGCAGTATTTT. It specifies CAWVSGAGSDTQYF.

The rearrangement joins TRBV28 to TRBJ1-2, with 7 nucleotides matching TRBD1. J gave up 4 bases and V 6 bases, and 5 bases lay outside the gene matches. Looked up from germline, CDR1 is MDHEN and CDR2 is SYDVKM. This CDR3 has 13 amino acids. The CDR3 here is CASSQRGLYGYTF. CDR3 nucleotide sequence: TGTGCCAGCAGCCAAAGGGGGCTCTATGGCTACACCTTC.

This chain uses TRBV7-2 with TRBJ1-2, with D possibly matching TRBD1 (6 bases). The CDR3 length is 14 residues. V shed 5 bases and J shed 5 bases, with 15 bases lying between them. Germline CDR1 reads SGHTA; CDR2 reads FQGNSA. The CDR3 protein is CASSPGGGVYGYTF. For the CDR3, the DNA is TGTGCCAGCAGCCCCGGGGGGGGCGTGTATGGCTACACCTTC.

The genes are TRBV5-4 and TRBJ2-6; 11 positions agree with TRBD1. CDR3 length: 19 residues. Germline V gives CDR1 SGHNT, CDR2 YYREEE (reference sequence). Trimming removed 4 bases from V and 5 bases from J; junction bases left unmatched: 14. The CDR3 nucleotides read TGTGCCAGCAGCGAGGGACAGGGGGGAAGGTATGGGAGGGCCAACGTCCTGACTTTC. This translates into CASSEGQGGRYGRANVLTF.

In nucleotides, the CDR3 is TGTGCCAGCAGTTACTCACAACTGAACACTGAAGCTTTCTTT. Protein product: CASSYSQLNTEAFF. The chain uses TRBV6-5 and TRBJ1-1; D remains ambiguous. The CDR3 runs 14 residues. V lost 0 bases and J 0 bases, leaving 5 bases between the germline ends. Germline loops: CDR1 MNHEY, CDR2 SVGAGI.

This chain links TRBV5-1 with TRBJ2-6; TRBD1 might be the D (6 bases). Trimming pared 3 bases from V and 2 bases from J, leaving 12 bases between. CDR1 SGHRS and CDR2 YFSETQ come from the germline V gene. The CDR3 spans 16 residues. The CDR3 loop is CASSWDAGAGANVLTF. In DNA form, the CDR3 reads TGCGCCAGCAGCTGGGACGCAGGGGCTGGGGCCAACGTCCTGACTTTC. The whole variable domain, remainder taken from reference TRBV5-1 and TRBJ2-6, is KAGVTQTPRYLIKTRGQQVTLSCSPISGHRSVSWYQQTPGQGLQFLFEYFSETQRNKGNFPGRFSGRQFSNSRSEMNVSTLELGDSALYLCASSWDAGAGANVLTFGAGSRLTVL.

The gene calls are TRBV7-3 and TRBJ2-7, with a tentative D call TRBD1 (6 bases). The CDR3 is 16 amino acids. Deletions cut 5 bases from V and 3 bases from J, with 20 bases between. Germline V gene lookup returns CDR1 SGHTA and CDR2 FQGTGA. CDR3 residues: CASSPTLGTMIYEQYF. CDR3 nucleotide sequence: TGTGCCAGCAGCCCCACACTAGGGACAATGATCTACGAGCAGTACTTC.